Listed here are 26 T cell receptor beta chains from one sample, sequenced in a study. TCRdb re-derived calls from the RT-PCR reads in MiXCR, one entry per CDR3 protein. The table lists hundreds of thousands of distinct CDR3 sequences, 14% of them singletons, with about 3.9% in the top ten. The sequenced sample consisted of memory CD4+ T cells from blood. The receptors here all came from a female donor in good health, serving as a healthy control.

This chain connects TRBV5-4 to TRBJ2-3, with TRBD2 matching over 8 bases. Per germline, CDR1 SGHNT and CDR2 YYREEE (reference sequence). The CDR3 spans 16 residues. With V trimmed by 4 bases and J by 3 bases, 10 bases remained unmatched. CDR3 nucleotide sequence: TGTGCCAGCAGCGAGCCTCCTAGCGGGCCAACAGATACGCAGTATTTT. This translates into CASSEPPSGPTDTQYF.

This clonotype occurred a few times. The V and J genes are TRBV28 and TRBJ1-2, with a tentative D call TRBD1 (6 bases). This CDR3 region has 15 residues. The germline CDR1 and CDR2 sequences are MDHEN and SYDVKM. Trimming removed 6 bases from V and 10 bases from J, with 24 bases in between. The CDR3 nucleotides read TGTGCCAGCAGCCCTTACGGACAGCCCAGGGGCCTCTACACCTTC. It encodes CASSPYGQPRGLYTF.

The sample holds a few counts of this clonotype. The chain carries TRBV20-1 and TRBJ2-7; TRBD1 aligns across 7 bases. With V trimmed by 3 bases and J by 2 bases, 4 bases remained unmatched. CDR1 and CDR2 from the germline V gene are DFQATT and SNEGSKA (reference sequence). The CDR3 is made up of 13 amino acids. The CDR3 nucleotides are TGCAGTGCTAGGAAGCAGGGGGCCTACGAGCAGTACTTC. This gives the protein CSARKQGAYEQYF.

This chain joins TRBV4-3 and TRBJ2-2; 13 bases map to TRBD2. This CDR3 is 16 amino acids long. J gave up 7 bases and V 4 bases, and 6 bases lay outside the gene matches. Per the germline V gene, CDR1 is LGHNA and CDR2 is YSLEER. This chain's CDR3 is CASSLTSGRAGGELFF. The CDR3 nucleotides are TGCGCCAGCAGCCTTACTAGCGGGAGGGCCGGCGGGGAGCTGTTTTTT.

This clonotype was counted many times. J is TRBJ1-5 and V is TRBV6-2 or TRBV6-3; D not certain. There are 12 residues in the CDR3. CDR1 and CDR2 from the germline V gene are MNHEY and SVGEGT. V was shortened by 6 bases and J by 5 bases, with 8 bases between the two germline ends. The CDR3 sequence: CASRHPDQPQHF. DNA for the CDR3: TGTGCCAGCAGGCACCCGGATCAGCCCCAGCATTTT.

The CDR3 nucleotides are TGCGCCAGCAGCCACGGGACATGGGATGAAAAACTGTTTTTT. Translation gives CASSHGTWDEKLFF. The J gene is TRBJ1-4, the V gene TRBV4-3, with D possibly matching TRBD1 (6 bases). Trimming left V 3 bases short and J 6 bases short, with 11 bases between. The CDR3 is 14 amino acids. CDR1 is LGHNA, CDR2 YSLEER, per germline.

This clonotype was detected many times. The chain links TRBV7-2 to TRBJ2-7; D uncertain. The germline gives CDR1 SGHTA, CDR2 FQGNSA. The germline V and J ends were trimmed by 3 bases and 4 bases, with 10 bases remaining between them. The CDR3 length is 13 residues. CDR3 DNA sequence: TGTGCCAGCAGCTTGGGCAGGATTTACGAGCAGTACTTC. Amino acids: CASSLGRIYEQYF.

This clonotype came up a few times. The chain is built from TRBV6-4 and TRBJ1-1, with 7 bases aligning to TRBD1. The CDR3 has 15 amino acids. V gave up 0 bases and J gave up 4 bases; unmatched junction bases: 5. Germline V gene sequence: CDR1 MRHNA, CDR2 SNTAGT. CDR3 DNA: TGTGCCAGCAGTGACTCCCGCAGGGGGATCACTGAAGCTTTCTTT. Amino acid sequence: CASSDSRRGITEAFF.

This clonotype was recorded many times. This chain joins TRBV20-1 and TRBJ2-5, with TRBD1 matching over 11 bases. The germline gives CDR1 DFQATT, CDR2 SNEGSKA (reference sequence). Trimming cost V 0 bases and J 5 bases; bases outside gene matches: 8. The CDR3 is made up of 16 amino acids. CDR3 nucleotide sequence: TGCAGTGCTAGAGATGACGGACAGGGGGCGGGGGAGACCCAGTACTTC. This encodes CSARDDGQGAGETQYF.

This clonotype was counted a few times. The chain employs TRBV20-1 and TRBJ1-5, with D tentatively TRBD1 (6 bases). CDR3 length equals 14 residues. Germline CDR1 reads DFQATT; CDR2 reads SNEGSKA (reference sequence). V was cut by 1 base and J by 9 bases, with 16 bases left in between. The CDR3 protein is CSARGGGDRSPQHF. CDR3 in DNA: TGCAGTGCTAGAGGGGGGGGCGACCGGTCGCCCCAGCATTTT.

The rearrangement joins TRBV20-1 to TRBJ2-1, with 9 bases that match TRBD2. This CDR3 spans 15 amino acids. J gave up 10 bases and V 6 bases, and 16 bases lay outside the gene matches. Germline V CDR1 and CDR2: DFQATT, SNEGSKA (reference sequence). CDR3 in DNA: TGCAGTGCGCCCATTCCCGGGACTAGCCGGCGAGAGCAGTTCTTC. Amino acid sequence: CSAPIPGTSRREQFF.

This clonotype was counted a few times. The chain recombines TRBV5-1 with TRBJ2-2, with 8 bases lining up with TRBD1. V gave up 4 bases and J gave up 6 bases; unmatched junction bases: 8. Per germline, CDR1 SGHRS and CDR2 YFSETQ. The CDR3 extends over 15 amino acids. The CDR3 reads CASSQGANRAGELFF. The CDR3 DNA follows: TGCGCCAGCAGCCAGGGGGCGAATAGGGCCGGGGAGCTGTTTTTT.

This clonotype was observed at least ten times. The chain links TRBV29-1 to TRBJ1-2; 7 bases agree with TRBD1. Germline V CDR1 and CDR2: SQVTM, ANQGSEA. This CDR3 has 13 residues. V was clipped by 7 bases and J by 2 bases; unmatched bases: 7. The CDR3 region has the DNA TGCAGCGCCTCACAGGGGCCGAACTATGGCTACACCTTC. Amino acid sequence: CSASQGPNYGYTF. The whole variable domain, filled in from reference TRBV29-1 and TRBJ1-2, reads SAVISQKPSRDICQRGTSLTIQCQVDSQVTMMFWYRQQPGQSLTLIATANQGSEATYESGFVIDKFPISRPNLTFSTLTVSNMSPEDSSIYLCSASQGPNYGYTFGSGTRLTVV.

This chain joins TRBV20-1 and TRBJ1-5, with a tentative D call TRBD1 (5 bases). Germline V gene sequence: CDR1 DFQATT, CDR2 SNEGSKA (reference sequence). V lost 6 bases and J 7 bases, leaving 22 bases between the germline ends. The CDR3 sequence is 15 residues long. In DNA, the CDR3 is TGCAGTGCCTCGGTACTAAGCAGGGCGGGGCAGCCCCAGCATTTT. As protein: CSASVLSRAGQPQHF.

This clonotype has a count of ten or more. The chain employs TRBV5-1 and TRBJ2-3, with D unclear. Germline CDR1 is SGHRS and CDR2 is YFSETQ. The CDR3 is 14 residues long. V shed 2 bases and J shed 2 bases, with 9 bases lying between them. This chain's CDR3 is CASSLRHNTDTQYF. CDR3 DNA sequence: TGCGCCAGCAGCTTACGGCATAACACAGATACGCAGTATTTT.

There are many counts of this clonotype. The chain joins TRBV6-5 to TRBJ2-7; 9 nucleotides align to TRBD2. This CDR3 region has 16 residues. The germline V gene has CDR1 MNHEY and CDR2 SVGAGI. V shed 4 bases, J shed 0 bases, and the junction held 7 bases outside the gene matches. CDR3 in amino acids: CASSSIIAGASYEQYF. CDR3 in DNA: TGTGCCAGCAGTTCAATAATAGCGGGAGCCTCCTACGAGCAGTACTTC.

This clonotype was counted between two and nine times. The V and J genes are TRBV2 and TRBJ2-7; 7 positions match TRBD2. Per the germline V gene, CDR1 is SNHLY and CDR2 is FYNNEI. V shed 11 bases and J 6 bases; nucleotides not matched to a gene: 13. The CDR3 length is 13 residues. CDR3: CASGGRSEGEQYF. The CDR3 DNA is TGTGCCTCGGGGGGACGGTCGGAGGGCGAGCAGTACTTC.

The chain joins TRBV7-9 to TRBJ2-7; 9 nucleotides line up with TRBD2. CDR3 length: 17 residues. The V gene end was trimmed by 5 bases and the J gene end by 2 bases; junction bases not matched to a gene: 13. Germline V gene sequence: CDR1 SEHNR, CDR2 FQNEAQ (reference sequence). The CDR3 reads CASSTHLLAGKTYEQYF. CDR3 DNA: TGTGCCAGCAGCACACACCTGCTAGCGGGGAAGACCTACGAGCAGTACTTC.

This clonotype was seen only a few times. J is TRBJ2-7 and V is TRBV3-1; 10 bases align to TRBD2. CDR1 LGHDT and CDR2 YNNKEL come from the germline V gene (reference sequence). The CDR3 has 16 amino acids. V was clipped by 2 bases and J by 4 bases; unmatched bases: 8. The CDR3 is CASSQTSGIRGYEQYF. The DNA for the CDR3 is TGTGCCAGCAGCCAAACTAGCGGGATACGGGGGTACGAGCAGTACTTC.

The chain couples TRBV7-6 to TRBJ2-5; 7 bases line up with TRBD1. The ends lost 6 bases at V and 5 bases at J; junction bases unmatched: 9. CDR1 is SGHVS, CDR2 FNYEAQ, per germline. The CDR3 has 14 amino acids. In nucleotides, the CDR3 is TGTGCCAGCAGTCGTAACAGGGGACCGGAGACCCAGTACTTC. It encodes CASSRNRGPETQYF.

The chain links TRBV6-2 or TRBV6-3 to TRBJ1-1; D not resolved. Trimming left V 5 bases short and J 11 bases short, with 18 bases between. This CDR3 has 13 residues. CDR1 and CDR2 (germline): MNHEY, SVGEGT. The DNA of the CDR3 is TGTGCCAGCAGTCCACTAGGCCGTGCGGAGGCTTTCTTT. Translation: CASSPLGRAEAFF.

This clonotype was counted many times. This chain connects TRBV10-3 to TRBJ2-3; 8 bases agree with TRBD2. The ends lost 7 bases at V and 0 bases at J; junction bases unmatched: 12. The germline gives CDR1 ENHRY, CDR2 SYGVKD. This CDR3 region has 17 residues. CDR3 DNA sequence: TGTGCCATCATGAGAGGAAGCGGGAGAGCTAGCACAGATACGCAGTATTTT. This translates into CAIMRGSGRASTDTQYF.

This clonotype was recorded a few times. The chain carries TRBV5-1 and TRBJ2-3, with D hard to call. Germline loops: CDR1 SGHRS, CDR2 YFSETQ. The V end was cut by 4 bases, the J end by 0 bases, with 9 bases between. This CDR3 region has 14 residues. The CDR3 loop is CASSPTPSTDTQYF. Here the CDR3 DNA reads TGCGCCAGCAGCCCGACACCTAGCACAGATACGCAGTATTTT.

This clonotype occurred a few times. The rearrangement links TRBV2 to TRBJ2-1; D might be TRBD1 (5 bases). The CDR3 is 11 residues long. V lost 4 bases and J lost 9, with 7 bases in between. The V gene's germline CDR1 is SNHLY and CDR2 FYNNEI. The DNA of the CDR3 is TGTGCCAGCAGTGGGACACTTGAGCAGTTCTTC. Translated: CASSGTLEQFF.

This clonotype was seen only a few times. The chain couples TRBV6-9 to TRBJ2-1, with D possibly being TRBD1 or TRBD2 (5 bases each). The CDR3 is made up of 16 amino acids. V dropped 6 bases and J dropped 2 bases, with 17 bases sitting between them. Germline CDR1 reads MNHGY; CDR2 reads SVAAGI. CDR3 amino acids: CASRHGASPPYNEQFF. CDR3 sequence (DNA): TGTGCCAGCAGGCACGGGGCTAGCCCACCCTACAATGAGCAGTTCTTC.

This clonotype showed up many times. This chain joins TRBV6-5 and TRBJ1-1; no definite D call. There are 13 residues in the CDR3. V was shortened by 0 bases and J by 10 bases, with 12 bases between the two germline ends. Germline V gene lookup returns CDR1 MNHEY and CDR2 SVGAGI. The CDR3 protein is CASSYSGSSSAFF. The CDR3 nucleotides read TGTGCCAGCAGTTACTCTGGGTCCAGCTCAGCTTTCTTT.